Each of the 32 T cell receptor beta chains below was sequenced from the same sample in a study of shared clonotypes between healthy human individuals (dated by TCRdb to 2018 to 2020). The library was produced with the immunoSEQ multiplex PCR assay. Imported from immuneACCESS, the table was reduced by TCRdb to in-frame sequences with V and J called. These copies leave out some clones; in studies compared against another copy, an unresolved V gene accounts for under half, and the cause of the remainder is not known. This sample gives about 980,000 clones in total; less than 85% of them show up just once. The ten largest clones represent about 1.5% of the sample. What was sequenced was memory CD4+ T cells sorted from blood. This sample's cell subset or site label indicates: CD45RA-negative fraction. The receptors stem from a man in his late teens or twenties in good health.

The V and J genes are TRBV6-1 and TRBJ2-5, with D possibly being TRBD2 (6 bases). V was cut by 2 bases and J by 5 bases, with 9 bases left in between. This CDR3 has 13 residues. The germline V gene has CDR1 MNHNS and CDR2 SASEGT. CDR3 residues: CASSERLAETQYF. CDR3 nucleotide sequence: TGTGCCAGCAGTGAAAGGCTAGCGGAGACCCAGTACTTC.

The V and J genes are TRBV25-1 and TRBJ2-1; weak D call: TRBD1 (5 bases). V lost 5 bases, J lost 6 bases, and 14 bases lay in between. Germline CDR1 reads MGHDK; CDR2 reads SYGVNS. CDR3 length equals 14 residues. CDR3 protein: CASSTRRVGNEQFF. The CDR3 DNA reads TGTGCCAGCAGTACCCGCAGGGTAGGCAATGAGCAGTTCTTC.

This rearrangement joins TRBV19 to TRBJ1-3, with unresolved D. From germline, CDR1 is LNHDA and CDR2 SQIVND (reference sequence). V was trimmed by 7 bases and J by 0 bases, leaving 10 bases between them. The CDR3 loop spans 14 amino acids. The CDR3 sequence is CASITSNSGNTIYF. The CDR3 DNA sequence: TGTGCCAGTATCACAAGCAACTCTGGAAACACCATATATTTT.

The rearrangement uses TRBV10-3 and TRBJ1-1; D not resolved. Trimming pared 2 bases from V and 1 base from J, leaving 11 bases between. This CDR3 has 15 residues. Germline-derived CDR1 and CDR2 are ENHRY and SYGVKD. Written as DNA, the CDR3 is TGTGCCATCAGTGAGATGATGGGTGCGAACACTGAAGCTTTCTTT. Translating it yields CAISEMMGANTEAFF.

To note about this clone: Different DNA sequences within this sample yield the same CDR3. The chain has TRBV4-1 and TRBJ1-5, with 8 nucleotides matching TRBD1. Germline loops: CDR1 MGHRA, CDR2 YSYEKL. V was pared by 4 bases and J by 4 bases, with 6 bases of the junction left unmatched. The CDR3 runs to 15 residues. In DNA, the CDR3 is TGCGCCAGCAGCCCAAGCGGGACAGGAAATCAGCCCCAGCATTTT. Translated, it gives CASSPSGTGNQPQHF.

J is TRBJ2-3 and V is TRBV18; D is ambiguous. Trimming removed 2 bases from V and 5 bases from J, with 5 bases in between. The CDR3 loop spans 12 amino acids. From germline, CDR1 is KGHSH and CDR2 LQKENI. The CDR3 region is CASSPARDTQYF. CDR3 DNA sequence: TGTGCCAGCTCACCAGCCCGAGATACGCAGTATTTT. The entire variable domain, with the rest obtained from reference TRBV18 and TRBJ2-3, is as follows: NAGVMQNPRHLVRRRGQEARLRCSPMKGHSHVYWYRQLPEEGLKFMVYLQKENIIDESGMPKERFSAEFPKEGPSILRIQQVVRGDSAAYFCASSPARDTQYFGPGTRLTVL.

This chain uses TRBV7-2 with TRBJ2-1, with D perhaps TRBD1 or TRBD2 (5 bases each). Germline CDR1 is SGHTA and CDR2 is FQGNSA. This CDR3 region has 15 residues. With 7 bases removed from V and 0 bases from J, the gap between germline ends came to 13 bases. The CDR3, as DNA: TGTGCCAGCACCACCGAGGGGAACTCCTACAATGAGCAGTTCTTC. Its protein product is CASTTEGNSYNEQFF.

This clone was detected only a few times. This chain links TRBV6-5 with TRBJ1-5; 7 bases are shared with TRBD1. Looked up from germline, CDR1 is MNHEY and CDR2 is SVGAGI. CDR3 length: 14 residues. V lost 4 bases, J lost 3 bases, and 3 bases stayed unmatched. CDR3 sequence (DNA): TGTGCCAGCAGTTCAGGACAGGCCAATCAGCCCCAGCATTTT. Protein: CASSSGQANQPQHF.

This clone has a handful of counts. This sample includes further DNA sequences coding for the same CDR3. The J gene is TRBJ1-1, the V gene TRBV15; D not resolved. V gave up 0 bases and J gave up 0 bases, with 5 bases separating them. CDR3 length equals 14 residues. The germline CDR1 and CDR2 sequences are LNHNV and YYDKDF (reference sequence). CDR3 protein: CATSRDRVNTEAFF. The DNA for the CDR3 is TGTGCCACCAGCAGAGATAGGGTGAACACTGAAGCTTTCTTT. The variable domain in full, completed from reference TRBV15 and TRBJ1-1, reads DAMVIQNPRYQVTQFGKPVTLSCSQTLNHNVMYWYQQKSSQAPKLLFHYYDKDFNNEADTPDNFQSRRPNTSFCFLDIRSPGLGDTAMYLCATSRDRVNTEAFFGQGTRLTVV.

The CDR3, as DNA: TGCGCCACCGCAATTTTATACAGGGGACGGGATCAGCCCCAGCATTTT. Translating it yields CATAILYRGRDQPQHF. This chain connects TRBV5-1 to TRBJ1-5; 7 bases are a match to TRBD1. CDR1 and CDR2 from the germline V gene are SGHRS and YFSETQ. J gave up 5 bases and V 9 bases, and 17 bases lay outside the gene matches. The CDR3 loop spans 16 amino acids.

The CDR3 region has the DNA TGTGCCAGCAGCTTATCGACAGCCTCCTACAATGAGCAGTTCTTC. This codes for CASSLSTASYNEQFF. The rearrangement joins TRBV7-9 to TRBJ2-1, with D possibly TRBD1 on 5 matching bases. Trimming took off 2 bases at V and 0 bases at J, with 8 bases between the two ends. Germline loops: CDR1 SEHNR, CDR2 FQNEAQ (reference sequence). The CDR3 runs 15 residues.

This clone showed up just once. The junction does not match germline at one end; this may be a read error. DNA of the CDR3: TGCGCCAGCAGTTTGGACAGGGTAAGCACTGAAGCTTTCTTT. It encodes CASSLDRVSTEAFF. The gene calls are TRBV5-1 and TRBJ1-1; 8 nucleotides align to TRBD1. In germline, CDR1 is SGHRS, CDR2 YFSETQ. The CDR3 contains 14 residues. Full variable domain (rest looked up from reference TRBV5-1 and TRBJ1-1): KAGVTQTPRYLIKTRGQQVTLSCSPISGHRSVSWYQQTPGQGLQFLFEYFSETQRNKGNFPGRFSGRQFSNSRSEMNVSTLELGDSALYLCASSLDRVSTEAFFGQGTRLTVV.

With regard to this clone: In the same sample, other DNA sequences code for this CDR3. The chain recombines TRBV10-3 with TRBJ1-5; D is unclear. Per the germline V gene, CDR1 is ENHRY and CDR2 is SYGVKD. The CDR3 extends over 16 amino acids. Trimming pared 0 bases from V and 2 bases from J, leaving 11 bases between. CDR3 in amino acids: CAISESPGSGNQPQHF. Written as DNA, the CDR3 is TGTGCCATCAGTGAGTCACCGGGAAGCGGCAATCAGCCCCAGCATTTT.

The chain employs TRBV18 and TRBJ2-2, with TRBD2 as a possible D gene (5 bases). CDR1 is KGHSH and CDR2 is LQKENI in the germline V gene. CDR3 length: 13 amino acids. The ends were cut back, 6 bases at V and 7 bases at J, with 12 bases in the middle. The CDR3 nucleotides are TGTGCCAGCTCCCCGAGGGTGCTCGGGGAGCTGTTTTTT. This translates into CASSPRVLGELFF.

This clone was detected a few times. V and J are TRBV7-8 and TRBJ2-5, with 8 bases that match TRBD1. CDR3 length: 14 residues. With 6 bases clipped from V and 7 bases from J, the junction kept 10 bases outside the gene matches. Germline-derived CDR1 and CDR2 are SGHVS and FQNEAQ. DNA for the CDR3: TGTGCCAGCAGTTCAGGACAGGGAGGTGGGACCCAGTACTTC. Translating gives CASSSGQGGGTQYF. The whole variable domain, filled in from reference TRBV7-8 and TRBJ2-5, reads GAGVSQSPRYKVAKRGQDVALRCDPISGHVSLFWYQQALGQGPEFLTYFQNEAQLDKSGLPSDRFFAERPEGSVSTLKIQRTQQEDSAVYLCASSSGQGGGTQYFGPGTRLLVL.

The chain uses TRBV29-1 and TRBJ1-1, with D possibly being TRBD1 (5 bases). Germline CDR1 SQVTM, CDR2 ANQGSEA. With 4 bases removed from V and 6 bases from J, the gap between germline ends came to 12 bases. This CDR3 spans 12 amino acids. The CDR3 DNA follows: TGCAGCGTTGGGCGGGGGACCGCTGAAGCTTTCTTT. Its translation is CSVGRGTAEAFF.

This sequence joins TRBV6-1 and TRBJ2-1; D is perhaps TRBD2 (6 bases). CDR1 and CDR2 (germline): MNHNS, SASEGT. CDR3 length: 17 residues. With 4 bases removed from V and 1 base from J, the gap between germline ends came to 17 bases. The CDR3 sequence: CASSGRLRDFSYNEQFF. For the CDR3, the DNA is TGTGCCAGCAGTGGCAGACTCCGGGACTTTTCCTACAATGAGCAGTTCTTC.

The CDR3 here is CASSWGGSVQETQYF. As DNA, the CDR3 is TGCGCCAGCAGCTGGGGTGGATCAGTCCAAGAGACCCAGTACTTC. J is TRBJ2-5 and V is TRBV5-1; no definite D call. The CDR3 covers 15 residues. V lost 3 bases and J 1 base, leaving 13 bases between the germline ends. CDR1 SGHRS and CDR2 YFSETQ come from the germline V gene. Full variable domain (remainder filled in from reference TRBV5-1 and TRBJ2-5): KAGVTQTPRYLIKTRGQQVTLSCSPISGHRSVSWYQQTPGQGLQFLFEYFSETQRNKGNFPGRFSGRQFSNSRSEMNVSTLELGDSALYLCASSWGGSVQETQYFGPGTRLLVL.

This chain's CDR3 is CASSPTGVEQYF. In nucleotides, the CDR3 is TGTGCCAGCAGCCCGACAGGGGTCGAGCAGTACTTC. The chain combines TRBV27 with TRBJ2-7; 8 nucleotides match TRBD1. The germline V gene has CDR1 MNHEY and CDR2 SMNVEV (reference sequence). This CDR3 has 12 amino acids. V lost 6 bases and J lost 6; bases outside the gene matches: 4.

This clone was seen more than once but under ten times. The chain employs TRBV15 and TRBJ1-6; D not resolved. The CDR3 runs 13 residues. V gave up 4 bases and J gave up 0 bases, with 1 base separating them. Germline V gene data show CDR1 as LNHNV and CDR2 as YYDKDF (reference sequence). This CDR3 is CATSNSYNSPLHF. DNA for the CDR3: TGTGCCACCAGCAACTCCTATAATTCACCCCTCCACTTT.

The table lists this clone with a few counts. This sample also contains other DNA sequences that code for the same CDR3. The chain links TRBV7-2 to TRBJ2-2; D is possibly TRBD1 or TRBD2 (5 bases each). The length of the CDR3 is 14 residues. Germline V gives CDR1 SGHTA, CDR2 FQGNSA. V was trimmed by 1 base and J by 7 bases, leaving 10 bases between them. The CDR3 sequence is CASSLGGVGGELFF. As DNA, the CDR3 is TGTGCCAGCAGCTTAGGAGGGGTCGGCGGGGAGCTGTTTTTT.

The rearrangement links TRBV11-2 to TRBJ2-1, with 12 bases fitting TRBD2. Germline values: CDR1 SGHAT, CDR2 FQNNGV. The length of the CDR3 is 15 residues. After removal of 3 bases from V and 10 bases from J, the junction contained 7 bases not matched to a gene. The CDR3 here is CASSFRTSGVREQFF. Here the CDR3 DNA reads TGTGCCAGCAGCTTTAGGACTAGCGGGGTGAGAGAGCAGTTCTTC. Complete variable domain (other parts from reference TRBV11-2 and TRBJ2-1): EAGVAQSPRYKIIEKRQSVAFWCNPISGHATLYWYQQILGQGPKLLIQFQNNGVVDDSQLPKDRFSAERLKGVDSTLKIQPAKLEDSAVYLCASSFRTSGVREQFFGPGTRLTVL.

This chain joins TRBV7-8 and TRBJ1-5; D not resolved. Germline CDR1 SGHVS, CDR2 FQNEAQ. There are 14 residues in the CDR3. V was cut by 5 bases and J by 4 bases, with 12 bases left in between. The CDR3 coding sequence is TGTGCCAGCAGCCTCTTACACGGAAATCAGCCCCAGCATTTT. Translated: CASSLLHGNQPQHF.

The V gene is TRBV4-3, the J gene TRBJ2-7; 7 bases are shared with TRBD2. Germline values: CDR1 LGHNA, CDR2 YSLEER. This CDR3 has 13 amino acids. Trimming cost V 0 bases and J 11 bases; bases outside gene matches: 7. CDR3 loop: CASSQDKGAGKYF. The CDR3 DNA sequence: TGCGCCAGCAGCCAAGATAAGGGAGCGGGGAAGTACTTC.

The rearrangement links TRBV29-1 to TRBJ1-1; TRBD1 might be the D (6 bases). Per the germline V gene, CDR1 is SQVTM and CDR2 is ANQGSEA. Trimming stripped 4 bases from V and 4 bases from J, with 16 bases between. The CDR3 has 14 amino acids. The CDR3 here is CSVVLGQRFTEAFF. CDR3 nucleotides: TGCAGCGTTGTGTTAGGACAGAGATTCACTGAAGCTTTCTTT.

This chain uses TRBV5-1 with TRBJ2-3, with 8 bases identical to TRBD2. The germline gives CDR1 SGHRS, CDR2 YFSETQ. The CDR3 extends over 15 amino acids. The V gene end was trimmed by 7 bases and the J gene end by 0 bases; junction bases not matched to a gene: 7. CDR3 DNA sequence: TGCGCCAGCCGGGAGCGGGGGCTTAGCACAGATACGCAGTATTTT. This translates into CASRERGLSTDTQYF.

This clone has only a few counts. The chain uses TRBV18 and TRBJ1-1, with 9 nucleotides matching TRBD1. This CDR3 is built from 17 residues. CDR1 is KGHSH and CDR2 is LQKENI in the germline V gene. Trimming took 4 bases from V and 1 from J; bases not matched to a gene: 10. This chain's CDR3 is CASSRAGTGMTNTEAFF. DNA of the CDR3: TGTGCCAGCTCACGTGCCGGGACAGGGATGACGAACACTGAAGCTTTCTTT.

Remarks on this clone: The same CDR3 also results from other DNA sequences found in this sample. The rearrangement joins TRBV7-9 to TRBJ2-2; D is ambiguous. CDR1 and CDR2 (germline): SEHNR, FQNEAQ (reference sequence). V was trimmed by 0 bases and J by 4 bases, leaving 3 bases between them. This CDR3 has 13 residues. CDR3 bases: TGTGCCAGCAGCTTAGCTGGCACCGGGGAGCTGTTTTTT. Translation: CASSLAGTGELFF.

This chain connects TRBV2 to TRBJ1-4, with D possibly being TRBD1 (6 bases). The CDR3 spans 13 residues. Germline CDR1 reads SNHLY; CDR2 reads FYNNEI. Deletions cut 10 bases from V and 4 bases from J, with 13 bases between. CDR3 nucleotides: TGTGCCACTAGGACAGCCTATAATGAAAAACTGTTTTTT. Translation gives CATRTAYNEKLFF.

The CDR3 nucleotides are TGTGCCAGCTCACCACTGATCATGGGAGGCGGCTACACCTTC. It is translated as CASSPLIMGGGYTF. This chain uses TRBV18 with TRBJ1-2; D not certain. The CDR3 is made up of 14 amino acids. The germline gives CDR1 KGHSH, CDR2 LQKENI. V was trimmed by 1 base and J by 8 bases, leaving 14 bases between them. Combining the CDR3 with reference TRBV18 and TRBJ1-2 gives the whole variable domain NAGVMQNPRHLVRRRGQEARLRCSPMKGHSHVYWYRQLPEEGLKFMVYLQKENIIDESGMPKERFSAEFPKEGPSILRIQQVVRGDSAAYFCASSPLIMGGGYTFGSGTRLTVV.

The gene calls are TRBV5-1 and TRBJ2-5; TRBD2 matches at 14 bases. Germline V lookup: CDR1 SGHRS, CDR2 YFSETQ. The CDR3 extends over 24 amino acids. J lost 4 bases, V lost 0 bases, and 26 bases had no gene match. CDR3 in DNA: TGCGCCAGCAGCTTGGGTCCGGCTCTTACACCGGGACTAGCGGGGGCGATTTCAGGAGAGACCCAGTACTTC. As protein: CASSLGPALTPGLAGAISGETQYF.

V and J are TRBV7-2 and TRBJ1-2; TRBD1 aligns across 10 bases. With V trimmed by 2 bases and J by 5 bases, 11 bases remained unmatched. CDR3 size: 17 residues. Germline V gives CDR1 SGHTA, CDR2 FQGNSA. CDR3 nucleotides: TGTGCCAGCAGCTTAACTAAAGCCGGGACAGGGGTATATGGCTACACCTTC. Translating gives CASSLTKAGTGVYGYTF.